These 26 T cell receptor beta chains share one sample of origin, sequenced in a study of cytomegalovirus exposure and HLA in healthy donors. The PCR ran on 60 Vbeta and 13 Jbeta primers. TCRdb's copy holds only in-frame clones and misses some; the assay was immunoSEQ multiplex PCR. Of roughly 120,000 clones in the sample, approximately 81% are singletons; the top ten hold 1.5% to 2.5%. The sample comprised PBMCs. Every receptor here comes from a man between 18 and 35 years old in good health and CMV-seronegative.

This chain uses TRBV5-4 with TRBJ2-3; tentative D call: TRBD2 (6 bases). Germline values: CDR1 SGHNT, CDR2 YYREEE (reference sequence). Trimming shortened V by 4 bases and J by 4 bases, and 19 bases separated the two germline ends. This CDR3 has 16 amino acids. In DNA form, the CDR3 reads TGTGCCAGCAGCCCTACGACTAGAAGCGGCCCAGATACGCAGTATTTT. Translated: CASSPTTRSGPDTQYF.

The chain joins TRBV7-9 to TRBJ1-6, with D tentatively TRBD1 (5 bases). The CDR3 consists of 12 residues. The germline V gene encodes CDR1 SEHNR and CDR2 FQNEAQ (reference sequence). The ends were cut back, 1 base at V and 10 bases at J, with 5 bases in the middle. CDR3 amino acids: CASSLGGSPLHF. CDR3 sequence (DNA): TGTGCCAGCAGCTTAGGGGGCTCACCCCTCCACTTT.

V and J are TRBV6-6 and TRBJ2-7; 7 nucleotides agree with TRBD2. The germline gives CDR1 MNHNY, CDR2 SVGAGI (reference sequence). The trim removed 7 bases at V and 2 bases at J, leaving 8 bases unmatched. The CDR3 covers 14 residues. The CDR3 DNA is TGTGCCAGCACCATGGAGGGAGGGGCCTACGAGCAGTACTTC. As protein: CASTMEGGAYEQYF.

This clone was detected only a few times. This rearrangement joins TRBV27 to TRBJ1-6; tentatively, D is TRBD1 (5 bases). Trimming cost V 7 bases and J 7 bases, with 14 bases left between them. CDR3 length equals 14 residues. The germline CDR1 and CDR2 sequences are MNHEY and SMNVEV (reference sequence). DNA of the CDR3: TGTGCCAGCAATATACTGGGGGGGAATTCACCCCTCCACTTT. It encodes CASNILGGNSPLHF.

This rearrangement joins TRBV2 to TRBJ1-4; 7 bases align to TRBD1. The J segment lost 5 bases and the V segment lost 8 bases, leaving 8 bases of the junction unmatched. The CDR3 covers 14 residues. CDR1 and CDR2 from the germline V gene are SNHLY and FYNNEI. DNA for the CDR3: TGTGCCAGCTTTTCCCCAGGGGGGAATGAAAAACTGTTTTTT. Translating it yields CASFSPGGNEKLFF.

The chain uses TRBV19 and TRBJ2-2; D unclear. The CDR3 covers 13 residues. V was trimmed by 7 bases and J by 0 bases, leaving 6 bases between them. Germline CDR1 LNHDA, CDR2 SQIVND (reference sequence). This CDR3 reads CASTSPNTGELFF. CDR3 nucleotide sequence: TGTGCCAGTACCTCCCCGAACACCGGGGAGCTGTTTTTT.

The genes are TRBV28 and TRBJ1-2, with 8 bases identical to TRBD1. J lost 7 bases, V lost 7 bases, and 14 bases had no gene match. CDR3 length: 15 amino acids. The germline V gene has CDR1 MDHEN and CDR2 SYDVKM. The CDR3 DNA is TGTGCCAGCACTTCAGACAGGGGTGTTAGCTCTGGCTACACCTTC. Protein product: CASTSDRGVSSGYTF.

The chain has TRBV10-3 and TRBJ1-1, with 8 bases that match TRBD1. CDR1 is ENHRY and CDR2 is SYGVKD in the germline V gene. This CDR3 spans 14 amino acids. Trimming took 9 bases from V and 1 from J; bases not matched to a gene: 7. CDR3 DNA: TGTGCCATACAGGGGGTGGTGGCGAACACTGAAGCTTTCTTT. Its protein product is CAIQGVVANTEAFF.

V and J are TRBV19 and TRBJ1-1; possible D gene TRBD1, 6 bases. CDR3 length: 15 residues. Germline V gene lookup returns CDR1 LNHDA and CDR2 SQIVND (reference sequence). Trimming cost V 4 bases and J 0 bases, with 12 bases left between them. The CDR3 DNA reads as TGTGCCAGTAGTACCTACGGACAGCTGAACACTGAAGCTTTCTTT. It yields the protein CASSTYGQLNTEAFF. Supplemented by reference TRBV19 and TRBJ1-1, the full variable domain reads DGGITQSPKYLFRKEGQNVTLSCEQNLNHDAMYWYRQDPGQGLRLIYYSQIVNDFQKGDIAEGYSVSREKKESFPLTVTSAQKNPTAFYLCASSTYGQLNTEAFFGQGTRLTVV.

The gene calls are TRBV9 and TRBJ1-1; the D gene is possibly TRBD1 (5 bases). Germline loops: CDR1 SGDLS, CDR2 YYNGEE. This CDR3 has 16 amino acids. V was clipped by 4 bases and J by 2 bases, with 18 bases between them. CDR3 sequence: CASSPENQGYNTEAFF. The CDR3 nucleotides are TGTGCCAGCAGCCCAGAGAACCAGGGATACAACACTGAAGCTTTCTTT.

This chain uses TRBV2 with TRBJ2-3; no reliable D call. This CDR3 has 13 residues. CDR1 is SNHLY, CDR2 FYNNEI, per germline. Trimming cost V 8 bases and J 1 base, with 10 bases left between them. The CDR3, as DNA: TGTGCCAGCTATTATAGTGGCACAGATACGCAGTATTTT. Amino acids: CASYYSGTDTQYF.

The chain uses TRBV27 and TRBJ2-3; the D gene is possibly TRBD2 (6 bases). V was shortened by 5 bases and J by 2 bases, with 20 bases between the two germline ends. In germline, CDR1 is MNHEY, CDR2 SMNVEV (reference sequence). The CDR3 extends over 17 amino acids. In DNA form, the CDR3 reads TGTGCCAGCAGTGGGGACTTCTTCGACGCTTCCACAGATACGCAGTATTTT. Encoded protein: CASSGDFFDASTDTQYF.

V and J are TRBV2 and TRBJ2-7; the D gene is possibly TRBD1 (6 bases). Trimming left V 3 bases short and J 3 bases short, with 12 bases between. The CDR3 covers 14 residues. Germline assignment: CDR1 SNHLY and CDR2 FYNNEI. CDR3 sequence: CASSDFGQIYEQYV. The CDR3 coding sequence is TGTGCCAGCAGTGATTTTGGACAGATCTACGAGCAGTACGTC.

This clone was counted only a few times. The chain combines TRBV6-5 with TRBJ2-7; the match to TRBD1 covers 8 bases. Trimming removed 6 bases from V and 0 bases from J; junction bases left unmatched: 7. The CDR3 loop spans 15 amino acids. CDR1 is MNHEY, CDR2 SVGAGI, per germline. The CDR3 nucleotides read TGTGCCAGCAGGACTGACAGGGGACTCTCCTACGAGCAGTACTTC. This gives the protein CASRTDRGLSYEQYF.

The V and J genes are TRBV6-9 and TRBJ2-6; 8 nucleotides match TRBD1. Germline V gene data show CDR1 as MNHGY and CDR2 as SVAAGI. The trim removed 9 bases at V and 0 bases at J, leaving 10 bases unmatched. This CDR3 spans 17 amino acids. The CDR3 here is CASDYQGADSGANVLTF. The CDR3 nucleotides are TGTGCCAGTGATTATCAGGGGGCCGACTCTGGGGCCAACGTCCTGACTTTC.

The chain recombines TRBV6-5 with TRBJ1-1; D is uncertain. This CDR3 contains 13 residues. CDR1 MNHEY and CDR2 SVGAGI come from the germline V gene. Trimming cost V 6 bases and J 1 base, with 9 bases left between them. This chain's CDR3 is CASSALGNTEAFF. Here the CDR3 DNA reads TGTGCCAGCAGCGCCCTCGGGAACACTGAAGCTTTCTTT.

V and J are TRBV5-1 and TRBJ1-1; D may be TRBD1 (6 bases). Looked up from germline, CDR1 is SGHRS and CDR2 is YFSETQ. The CDR3 sequence is 14 residues long. V was shortened by 6 bases and J by 3 bases, with 15 bases between the two germline ends. In DNA form, the CDR3 reads TGCGCCAGCAACTTTGGGGGCTCGGACACTGAAGCTTTCTTT. Residues: CASNFGGSDTEAFF.

The rearrangement uses TRBV9 and TRBJ1-1, with D hard to call. V lost 5 bases and J 4 bases, leaving 15 bases between the germline ends. Germline CDR1 SGDLS, CDR2 YYNGEE. The CDR3 is 14 residues long. The CDR3 loop reads CASSSSRSLTEAFF. The CDR3 DNA reads as TGTGCCAGCAGTTCAAGTAGGAGTCTCACTGAAGCTTTCTTT.

This chain joins TRBV18 and TRBJ1-5, with 7 positions matching TRBD1. There are 15 residues in the CDR3. Germline CDR1 and CDR2: KGHSH and LQKENI. With V trimmed by 4 bases and J by 1 base, 4 bases remained unmatched. The CDR3 loop reads CASSLTGKSNQPQHF. The CDR3 DNA reads TGTGCCAGCTCACTGACAGGGAAAAGCAATCAGCCCCAGCATTTT.

The chain joins TRBV27 to TRBJ2-5, with D perhaps TRBD1 (6 bases). The last part of the DNA fits TRBJ2-7 better; the J call may be wrong. Per the germline V gene, CDR1 is MNHEY and CDR2 is SMNVEV (reference sequence). The CDR3 is made up of 15 amino acids. This CDR3 reads CASSTDLDSSYEQYF. Here the CDR3 DNA reads TGTGCCAGCAGTACAGACCTGGACAGTTCCTACGAGCAGTACTTC.

The chain employs TRBV28 and TRBJ2-3, with 16 bases matching TRBD2. The CDR3 length is 18 residues. The germline CDR1 and CDR2 sequences are MDHEN and SYDVKM. V shed 8 bases, J shed 4 bases, and the junction held 12 bases outside the gene matches. The CDR3 sequence: CASYTSGTSGRVSDTQYF. The DNA for the CDR3 is TGTGCCAGCTATACCTCCGGGACTAGCGGGAGGGTGTCAGATACGCAGTATTTT.

The chain uses TRBV2 and TRBJ1-2, with TRBD1 as a possible D gene (6 bases). Looked up from germline, CDR1 is SNHLY and CDR2 is FYNNEI. Trimming stripped 7 bases from V and 4 bases from J, with 13 bases between. The CDR3 extends over 13 amino acids. CDR3 residues: CASTPGGLYGYTF. The CDR3 nucleotides read TGTGCCAGCACTCCGGGGGGCCTCTATGGCTACACCTTC. Combining the CDR3 with reference TRBV2 and TRBJ1-2 gives the whole variable domain EPEVTQTPSHQVTQMGQEVILRCVPISNHLYFYWYRQILGQKVEFLVSFYNNEISEKSEIFDDQFSVERPDGSNFTLKIRSTKLEDSAMYFCASTPGGLYGYTFGSGTRLTVV.

The chain is built from TRBV30 and TRBJ1-3; the D is unclear. The CDR3 consists of 14 residues. The germline V gene has CDR1 GTSNPN and CDR2 SVGIG (reference sequence). V was trimmed by 4 bases and J by 0 bases, leaving 10 bases between them. The DNA for the CDR3 is TGTGCCTGGACGAGGTTGGGCTCTGGAAACACCATATATTTT. It codes for CAWTRLGSGNTIYF.

The gene calls are TRBV7-9 and TRBJ2-7; D perhaps matches TRBD1 (6 bases). Per the germline V gene, CDR1 is SEHNR and CDR2 is FQNEAQ (reference sequence). This CDR3 is built from 12 residues. Trimming pared 3 bases from V and 6 bases from J, leaving 9 bases between. The CDR3 nucleotides read TGTGCCAGCAGCTTCGGCAGGGGCGAGCAGTACTTC. Its protein is CASSFGRGEQYF.

The chain uses TRBV2 and TRBJ2-2, with 11 positions matching TRBD2. Trimming took 2 bases from V and 0 from J; bases not matched to a gene: 5. This CDR3 is built from 18 residues. Germline CDR1 is SNHLY and CDR2 is FYNNEI. CDR3 nucleotide sequence: TGTGCCAGCAGTGAATTACTAGCGGGAGCGGCGAACACCGGGGAGCTGTTTTTT. This translates into CASSELLAGAANTGELFF.

This sequence joins TRBV28 and TRBJ1-2, with D unresolved. The V end lost 2 bases, the J end lost 0 bases, and 4 bases lay between the germline ends. The length of the CDR3 is 13 residues. CDR1 is MDHEN and CDR2 is SYDVKM in the germline V gene. The CDR3 coding sequence is TGTGCCAGCAGTTTAACAGCTAACTATGGCTACACCTTC. Translated: CASSLTANYGYTF.